Each of the 20 T cell receptor beta chains below was sequenced from the same sample in a study of early T cells in non-severe SARS-CoV-2 infection. Using its own MiXCR run on the 5' RACE reads, TCRdb lists one record per CDR3 protein. The sample lists roughly 58,000 distinct CDR3 sequences, under 14% occurring once. Input material: whole blood. The receptors originated from an adult who was a healthcare worker with PCR-confirmed SARS-CoV-2 infection or an uninfected control (not recorded which).

This clonotype came up many times. This sequence joins TRBV29-1 and TRBJ2-3; 10 bases are a match to TRBD2. CDR1 SQVTM and CDR2 ANQGSEA come from the germline V gene. With 6 bases clipped from V and 4 bases from J, the junction kept 7 bases outside the gene matches. The CDR3 covers 14 residues. The CDR3 loop reads CSVRGTSVADTQYF. CDR3 DNA sequence: TGCAGCGTCCGCGGGACTAGCGTGGCAGATACGCAGTATTTT.

This clonotype occurred many times. The chain combines TRBV9 with TRBJ2-7; D remains unclear. The CDR3 totals 13 residues. The V end was cut by 0 bases, the J end by 6 bases, with 10 bases between. CDR1 SGDLS and CDR2 YYNGEE come from the germline V gene. CDR3 bases: TGTGCCAGCAGCGTAGTTCCGGTCGGCGAGCAGTACTTC. This codes for CASSVVPVGEQYF.

This clonotype turned up a few times. This chain uses TRBV20-1 with TRBJ2-1, with 9 bases matching TRBD2. The CDR3 is 14 amino acids. CDR1 and CDR2 (germline): DFQATT, SNEGSKA (reference sequence). The J segment lost 6 bases and the V segment lost 1 base, leaving 4 bases of the junction unmatched. The CDR3, as DNA: TGCAGTGCTAGAGGCCTAGCGGGAACCAATGAGCAGTTCTTC. Amino acid sequence: CSARGLAGTNEQFF.

This chain uses TRBV11-2 with TRBJ1-1; D remains ambiguous. Germline V lookup: CDR1 SGHAT, CDR2 FQNNGV. The V end lost 2 bases, the J end lost 4 bases, and 8 bases lay between the germline ends. CDR3 length equals 13 residues. This chain's CDR3 is CASSLSTGTEAFF. For the CDR3, the DNA is TGTGCCAGCAGCTTAAGTACGGGCACTGAAGCTTTCTTT.

This clonotype has more than one count but fewer than ten. The chain has TRBV5-1 and TRBJ2-3; weak D call: TRBD2 (6 bases). Trimming removed 1 base from V and 2 bases from J, with 11 bases in between. This CDR3 has 15 residues. CDR1 and CDR2 (germline): SGHRS, YFSETQ. The CDR3 DNA follows: TGCGCCAGCAGCTTGCCTAGCGAACTCACAGATACGCAGTATTTT. It encodes CASSLPSELTDTQYF.

The chain joins TRBV7-3 to TRBJ2-1, with 7 bases that match TRBD1. The CDR3 spans 16 residues. Germline CDR1 is SGHTA and CDR2 is FQGTGA. The J segment lost 1 base and the V segment lost 5 bases, leaving 8 bases of the junction unmatched. The CDR3 protein is CASSLWGTASYNEQFF. CDR3 sequence (DNA): TGTGCCAGCAGCCTCTGGGGGACAGCATCCTACAATGAGCAGTTCTTC.

This clonotype was observed a few times. J is TRBJ2-5 and V is TRBV29-1; 7 nucleotides line up with TRBD2. The CDR3 totals 15 residues. V lost 7 bases and J lost 7; bases outside the gene matches: 18. Germline values: CDR1 SQVTM, CDR2 ANQGSEA. CDR3: CSGRVAGLSVGTQYF. The DNA for the CDR3 is TGCAGCGGGCGGGTAGCGGGCCTTTCCGTTGGGACCCAGTACTTC.

Ten or more counts support this clonotype. The CDR3 DNA reads as TGCAGCGCGCGACAGGGGAATTCACCCCTCCACTTT. Translated, it gives CSARQGNSPLHF. V gene TRBV29-1 combines with J gene TRBJ1-6, with 8 bases lining up with TRBD1. The V and J ends lost 7 bases and 7 bases, in that order; junction bases with no gene match: 3. The CDR3 loop spans 12 amino acids. Germline loops: CDR1 SQVTM, CDR2 ANQGSEA.

This clonotype was seen only a few times. This rearrangement joins TRBV27 to TRBJ1-1, with D possibly TRBD1 on 5 matching bases. Germline-derived CDR1 and CDR2 are MNHEY and SMNVEV (reference sequence). The CDR3 totals 13 residues. The ends were cut back, 2 bases at V and 2 bases at J, with 6 bases in the middle. CDR3 sequence reads: CASSLQGNTEAFF. Written as DNA, the CDR3 is TGTGCCAGCAGTTTACAGGGAAACACTGAAGCTTTCTTT.

This clonotype was detected ten times or more. This chain joins TRBV12-3 or TRBV12-4 and TRBJ1-5; 7 nucleotides line up with TRBD1. Trimming took 3 bases from V and 6 from J; bases not matched to a gene: 5. CDR3 length: 14 amino acids. The CDR3 here is CASSFETGTQPQHF. CDR3 coding DNA: TGTGCCAGCAGTTTTGAGACAGGGACTCAGCCCCAGCATTTT.

The rearrangement uses TRBV4-2 and TRBJ2-5, with 10 bases that match TRBD2. CDR1 and CDR2 from the germline V gene are LGHNA and YNFKEQ. This CDR3 comprises 16 residues. Unmatched junction bases numbered 6, after V lost 4 bases and J lost 1 base. The CDR3 DNA reads as TGTGCCAGCAGCCCCCTCACTAGCGGGGTCCAAGAGACCCAGTACTTC. Residues: CASSPLTSGVQETQYF.

This clonotype has just a few counts. The CDR3 region is CASSLAKGNQPQHF. The CDR3 nucleotides read TGTGCCAGCAGCTTAGCGAAGGGTAATCAGCCCCAGCATTTT. The rearrangement uses TRBV7-8 and TRBJ1-5; D is undetermined. The CDR3 contains 14 residues. The germline V and J ends were trimmed by 0 bases and 4 bases, with 7 bases remaining between them. CDR1 and CDR2 (germline): SGHVS, FQNEAQ.

Concerning this clonotype itself: A read error is possible here, since a much larger clone lies one base away. The chain employs TRBV12-3 or TRBV12-4 and TRBJ2-5, with D possibly matching TRBD2 (7 bases). CDR3 length: 15 residues. Between the trimmed V and J ends, which lost 11 bases and 1 base, there was a span of 20 bases. The CDR3 bases are TGTGCCGGCCTAGTAGGGGCGGGGGCCCAAGAGACCCAGTACTTC. Protein sequence: CAGLVGAGAQETQYF.

The genes are TRBV30 and TRBJ2-4; 11 nucleotides align to TRBD1. Germline V gene lookup returns CDR1 GTSNPN and CDR2 SVGIG (reference sequence). J was trimmed by 7 bases and V by 4 bases; bases with no gene match: 9. The CDR3 extends over 15 amino acids. The DNA for the CDR3 is TGTGCCTGGAACTCCGGGACAGGGGGAATGAACATTCAGTACTTC. Protein product: CAWNSGTGGMNIQYF.

This clonotype was observed many times. The chain has TRBV12-3 or TRBV12-4 and TRBJ1-1; D might be TRBD1 (6 bases). The CDR3 has 15 residues. V dropped 4 bases and J dropped 2 bases, with 14 bases sitting between them. The CDR3 DNA follows: TGTGCCAGCAGTTCGAGGACAGACTTAAACACTGAAGCTTTCTTT. This codes for CASSSRTDLNTEAFF.

This rearrangement joins TRBV5-1 to TRBJ2-5; TRBD2 matches at 10 bases. Trimming cost V 3 bases and J 5 bases; bases outside gene matches: 4. CDR3 size: 14 residues. Germline-derived CDR1 and CDR2 are SGHRS and YFSETQ. Here the CDR3 DNA reads TGCGCCAGCAGCTCAGCGGGAGGGAGCGAGACCCAGTACTTC. It yields the protein CASSSAGGSETQYF.

This clonotype was counted only a few times. The chain couples TRBV7-2 to TRBJ2-2; possible D gene TRBD2, 5 bases. V dropped 5 bases and J dropped 6 bases, with 16 bases sitting between them. CDR1 is SGHTA, CDR2 FQGNSA, per germline. This CDR3 is built from 15 residues. The CDR3, as DNA: TGTGCCAGCAGCCCCTTACCGGGGTCGGCCGGGGAGCTGTTTTTT. This encodes CASSPLPGSAGELFF.

This clonotype was detected a few times. J is TRBJ1-2 and V is TRBV28, with D perhaps matching TRBD1 (6 bases). Germline V CDR1 and CDR2: MDHEN, SYDVKM. The V end lost 11 bases, the J end lost 14 bases, and 21 bases lay between the germline ends. There are 11 residues in the CDR3. The CDR3 spells CAVVSGTIDTF. CDR3 DNA sequence: TGTGCCGTGGTTTCCGGGACAATTGATACCTTC.

The sample holds many counts of this clonotype. The genes are TRBV5-1 and TRBJ1-5; tentative D call: TRBD1 (6 bases). Germline V gene data show CDR1 as SGHRS and CDR2 as YFSETQ. V lost 4 bases and J lost 4, with 15 bases in between. The CDR3 length is 15 residues. This CDR3 reads CASSQLGAANQPQHF. The CDR3 nucleotides read TGCGCCAGCAGCCAGTTGGGGGCGGCAAATCAGCCCCAGCATTTT.

The rearrangement uses TRBV27 and TRBJ2-3, with 9 bases lining up with TRBD1. The length of the CDR3 is 15 residues. Trimming at V came to 5 bases and at J to 3 bases, leaving 6 bases not matched to a gene. Germline loops: CDR1 MNHEY, CDR2 SMNVEV (reference sequence). The CDR3 region is CASSPDRGRTDTQYF. Written as DNA, the CDR3 is TGTGCCAGCAGTCCTGACAGGGGGAGGACAGATACGCAGTATTTT.